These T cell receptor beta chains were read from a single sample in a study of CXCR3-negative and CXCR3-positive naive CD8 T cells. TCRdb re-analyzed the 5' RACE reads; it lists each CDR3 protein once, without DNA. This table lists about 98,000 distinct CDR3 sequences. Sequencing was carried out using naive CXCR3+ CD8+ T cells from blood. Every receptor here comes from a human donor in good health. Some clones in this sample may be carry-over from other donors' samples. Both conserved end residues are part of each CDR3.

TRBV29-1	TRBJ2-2	CSAERTANTGELFF
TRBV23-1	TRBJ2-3	CASTYRGPFTDTQYF
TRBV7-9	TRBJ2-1	CASSLADRPSSYNEQFF
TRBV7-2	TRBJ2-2	CASTAGVYTGELFF
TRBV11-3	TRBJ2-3	CASSLVVASGGTDTQYF
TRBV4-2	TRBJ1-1	CASSPFGQGAFF
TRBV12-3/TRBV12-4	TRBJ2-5	CASSPPLRANGWEETQYF
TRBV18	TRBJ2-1	CASSPRGTQYNEQFF
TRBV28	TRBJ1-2	CASMPVLNYGYTF
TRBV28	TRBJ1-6	CASSSLRDRDVLRSPLHF
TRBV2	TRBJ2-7	CASSGLAGVYEQYF
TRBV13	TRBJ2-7	CASSPGVGYEQYF
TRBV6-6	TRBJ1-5	CASSYADRGHGQPQHF
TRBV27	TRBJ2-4	CASSFGGMNIQYF
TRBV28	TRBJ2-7	CASSIGQGGDEQYF
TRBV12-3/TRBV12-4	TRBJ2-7	CASSPDRGRFEQYF
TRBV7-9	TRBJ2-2	CASSLGGTPNTGELFF
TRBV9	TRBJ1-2	CASSVSYRVGYTF
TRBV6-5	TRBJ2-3	CASSKGVRTGVTDTQYF
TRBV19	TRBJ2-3	CASSVWMEGADTQYF
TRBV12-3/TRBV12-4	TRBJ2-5	CASSSTANQETQYF
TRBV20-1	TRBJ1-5	CSAKSGILLGSNQPQHF
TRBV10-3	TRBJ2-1	CAIRGTSGVEYNEQFF
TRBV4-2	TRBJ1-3	CASSQEGGLAGNTIYF
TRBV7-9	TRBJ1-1	CASSSPTGPNTEAFF
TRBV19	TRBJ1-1	CASSMGDRANTEAFF
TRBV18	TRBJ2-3	CASSPLQGEPVARSTDTQYF
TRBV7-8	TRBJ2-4	CASSVGMGGMSTVKNIQYF
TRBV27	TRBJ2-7	CASSPDRDRDYEQYF
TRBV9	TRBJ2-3	CASNFSTSGSGTDTQYF
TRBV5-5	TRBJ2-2	CASSLRVGRRPNTGELFF
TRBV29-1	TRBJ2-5	CSVQRQGSGETQYF